This T cell receptor (beta chain) was sequenced during a study of technical replicates of blood from a handful of donors. Using immunoSEQ multiplex PCR, the repertoire was profiled, and TCRdb retains in-frame clones only, with some absent. The sample records 65,000 to 80,000 clones, 85% to 95% being singletons. Germline CDR1 is ENHRY and CDR2 is SYGVKD. Germline trimming cut 0 bases from V and 3 bases from J; bases unmatched to any gene: 10. CDR3 length equals 17 residues. V usage is TRBV10-3 and J usage is TRBJ2-7, with TRBD1 matching over 8 bases. This clonotype originated in a human donor in good health. Sequencing input: T cells isolated from PBMCs. CDR3 in DNA: TGTGCCATCAGTGAGTCGACAGTCCCGGGACAGGACTACGAGCAGTACTTC. Translation: CAISESTVPGQDYEQYF.